What follows are 13 T cell receptor beta chains derived from one specimen sequenced in a study of blood T cell repertoires in COVID-19. Some clones are missing from TCRdb's copy, which holds only in-frame ones; the method was immunoSEQ multiplex PCR. The sample comprises fewer than 180,000 clones, approximately 84% of which are singletons, and roughly 2% rests with the top ten. The sample taken for sequencing was peripheral blood. The receptors here all came from a man aged 65-85 years with acute or convalescent COVID-19.

The gene calls are TRBV11-2 and TRBJ2-1; weak D call: TRBD2 (5 bases). Per the germline V gene, CDR1 is SGHAT and CDR2 is FQNNGV. Trimming pared 5 bases from V and 10 bases from J, leaving 12 bases between. The CDR3 consists of 12 residues. CDR3 coding DNA: TGTGCCAGCAGCCGACACCCGGGGGAGCAGTTCTTC. It is translated as CASSRHPGEQFF.

A single count supports this clone. The chain has TRBV4-2 and TRBJ1-1, with TRBD1 as a possible D gene (6 bases). The germline CDR1 and CDR2 sequences are LGHNA and YNFKEQ. V lost 1 base, J lost 6 bases, and 9 bases lay in between. The CDR3 totals 13 residues. CDR3 residues: CASSQAEGAEAFF. The CDR3 nucleotides read TGTGCCAGCAGCCAAGCCGAGGGGGCTGAAGCTTTCTTT.

The chain combines TRBV5-1 with TRBJ2-2; 7 bases fit TRBD1. The V gene end was trimmed by 2 bases and the J gene end by 6 bases; junction bases not matched to a gene: 7. This CDR3 contains 15 residues. The V gene's germline CDR1 is SGHRS and CDR2 YFSETQ. CDR3 region: CASSLDRVRAGELFF. As DNA, the CDR3 is TGCGCCAGCAGCTTAGACAGGGTACGGGCCGGGGAGCTGTTTTTT.

This sequence joins TRBV7-8 and TRBJ2-7; possibly TRBD2 for D (7 bases). With 5 bases removed from V and 2 bases from J, the gap between germline ends came to 16 bases. This CDR3 is built from 15 residues. Germline V CDR1 and CDR2: SGHVS, FQNEAQ. CDR3 bases: TGTGCCAGCAGCGAAGGGGGGGCCCCGGCCTACGAGCAGTACTTC. Protein product: CASSEGGAPAYEQYF.

This clone was observed a handful of times. The genes are TRBV6-5 and TRBJ2-7; maybe TRBD2 (5 bases). Per germline, CDR1 MNHEY and CDR2 SVGAGI. V lost 5 bases and J 2 bases, leaving 13 bases between the germline ends. There are 14 residues in the CDR3. CDR3 residues: CASSPGGSPYEQYF. CDR3 DNA sequence: TGTGCCAGCAGTCCCGGCGGGTCGCCCTACGAGCAGTACTTC.

The genes are TRBV3-1 (or the pseudogene TRBV3-2) and TRBJ2-1; the D is unclear. The CDR3 is 11 residues long. The V and J ends lost 3 bases and 7 bases respectively, with 4 bases between them. Germline assignment: CDR1 LGHDT and CDR2 YNNKEL (reference sequence). The CDR3 sequence is CASSQRNEQFF. CDR3 bases: TGTGCCAGCAGCCAGAGGAATGAGCAGTTCTTC.

The chain joins TRBV11-3 to TRBJ2-1, with 8 bases matching TRBD2. CDR1 is SGHNT and CDR2 is YENEEA in the germline V gene. The CDR3 runs 15 residues. Trimming at V came to 0 bases and at J to 9 bases, leaving 7 bases not matched to a gene. The CDR3 reads CASSLDGTRDGEQFF. The CDR3 nucleotides read TGTGCCAGCAGCTTAGACGGGACTAGAGACGGTGAGCAGTTCTTC.

The chain combines TRBV7-9 with TRBJ1-2; a possible D gene is TRBD1 (6 bases). The CDR3 has 15 amino acids. V lost 0 bases and J lost 4, with 12 bases in between. Germline CDR1 and CDR2: SEHNR and FQNEAQ (reference sequence). Here the CDR3 reads CASSLAGARIYGYTF. The CDR3 DNA sequence: TGTGCCAGCAGCTTAGCGGGGGCACGGATCTATGGCTACACCTTC.

The rearrangement joins TRBV3-1 (or the pseudogene TRBV3-2) to TRBJ1-2; unclear D gene. V lost 3 bases, J lost 9 bases, and 11 bases lay in between. Germline lookup yields CDR1 LGHDT and CDR2 YNNKEL (reference sequence). This CDR3 has 12 residues. CDR3 region: CASSQSSGSYTF. As DNA, the CDR3 is TGTGCCAGCAGCCAGTCTAGCGGAAGCTACACCTTC.

The chain recombines TRBV10-3 with TRBJ2-2, with unresolved D. Trimming cost V 4 bases and J 3 bases, with 15 bases left between them. Germline V CDR1 and CDR2: ENHRY, SYGVKD. The CDR3 extends over 16 amino acids. CDR3 sequence reads: CAISVDPSRDTGELFF. DNA of the CDR3: TGTGCCATCAGTGTCGACCCCTCTCGGGACACCGGGGAGCTGTTTTTT.

This rearrangement joins TRBV29-1 to TRBJ1-2, with D uncertain. With 4 bases removed from V and 4 bases from J, the gap between germline ends came to 10 bases. This CDR3 region has 12 residues. The germline V gene encodes CDR1 SQVTM and CDR2 ANQGSEA. CDR3 loop: CSVGEGSYGYTF. CDR3 nucleotide sequence: TGCAGCGTTGGGGAGGGCTCCTATGGCTACACCTTC.

The count of this clone is one. The chain carries TRBV10-2 and TRBJ2-1, with 9 nucleotides matching TRBD1. The CDR3 contains 15 residues. J gave up 8 bases and V 6 bases, and 11 bases lay outside the gene matches. Germline CDR1 reads WSHSY; CDR2 reads SAAADI. This CDR3 is CASSNRGPVSYEQFF. The DNA of the CDR3 is TGCGCCAGCAGCAACAGGGGGCCCGTTTCGTATGAGCAGTTCTTC.

This clone was seen only once. The chain joins TRBV5-1 to TRBJ1-2; D not certain. The CDR3 runs to 15 residues. Trimming took 7 bases from V and 7 from J, leaving 23 bases between them. The germline V gene has CDR1 SGHRS and CDR2 YFSETQ. This CDR3 is CASYPSAGNDGGYTF. The CDR3 DNA reads TGCGCCAGCTACCCTAGCGCCGGGAACGATGGTGGCTACACCTTC.